Listed here are 32 T cell receptor beta chains from one sample, sequenced in a study of CD8 T cells in Susac syndrome. Reverse transcription used 0.5 to 1 ug RNA and random hexamers. In TCRdb, the immunoSEQ multiplex PCR reads were re-called with MiXCR into one record per CDR3 protein. This table holds under 350,000 distinct CDR3 sequences, about 91% found once. Sequences were obtained from CD4+ T cells from PBMCs. These receptors were obtained from a human donor with multiple sclerosis.

The V gene is TRBV20-1, the J gene TRBJ2-5; TRBD1 is a possible D gene (6 bases). The CDR3 has 16 amino acids. Germline CDR1 is DFQATT and CDR2 is SNEGSKA (reference sequence). Between the trimmed V and J ends, which lost 2 bases and 5 bases, there was a span of 21 bases. The CDR3 here is CSARPAEGHTGETQYF. The CDR3 DNA follows: TGCAGTGCTAGACCGGCAGAAGGTCATACAGGGGAGACCCAGTACTTC.

This chain joins TRBV10-3 and TRBJ2-1; 11 positions agree with TRBD2. Germline values: CDR1 ENHRY, CDR2 SYGVKD. Unmatched junction bases numbered 9, after V lost 4 bases and J lost 7 bases. The CDR3 is 16 residues long. The CDR3 DNA is TGTGCCATCAGTGCCTCTACTAGCGGGAGAAAGAATGAGCAGTTCTTC. Amino acid sequence: CAISASTSGRKNEQFF.

The V gene is TRBV14, the J gene TRBJ2-1; TRBD2 matches at 13 bases. J gave up 0 bases and V 4 bases, and 9 bases lay outside the gene matches. CDR1 is SGHDN, CDR2 FVKESK, per germline. There are 19 residues in the CDR3. For the CDR3, the DNA is TGTGCCAGCAGCCGTGCCGGGACTAGCGGGGCCAGCTCCTACAATGAGCAGTTCTTC. This encodes CASSRAGTSGASSYNEQFF.

The chain couples TRBV29-1 to TRBJ2-5; TRBD1 matches at 8 bases. CDR3 length: 13 amino acids. V dropped 3 bases and J dropped 0; count of bases not matched to a gene: 0. Germline CDR1 is SQVTM and CDR2 is ANQGSEA. In nucleotides, the CDR3 is TGCAGCGTTGAGGGACAGGACCAAGAGACCCAGTACTTC. Its translation: CSVEGQDQETQYF.

The V gene is TRBV30, the J gene TRBJ2-3; D tentatively fits TRBD1 or TRBD2 (6 bases each). Trimming removed 0 bases from V and 9 bases from J, with 7 bases in between. This CDR3 region has 11 residues. Looked up from germline, CDR1 is GTSNPN and CDR2 is SVGIG (reference sequence). The CDR3 nucleotides read TGTGCCTGGAGTGTGGGGGGCACGCAGTATTTT. Amino acid sequence: CAWSVGGTQYF.

J is TRBJ2-1 and V is TRBV20-1; TRBD2 might be the D (6 bases). The ends were cut back, 1 base at V and 10 bases at J, with 17 bases in the middle. The germline V gene has CDR1 DFQATT and CDR2 SNEGSKA (reference sequence). This CDR3 is 14 amino acids long. CDR3 bases: TGCAGTGCTAGAGCATCTAGCGCCCGGGGGGAGCAGTTCTTC. As protein: CSARASSARGEQFF.

The chain employs TRBV7-9 and TRBJ2-3; D unresolved. The CDR3 runs 14 residues. CDR1 is SEHNR and CDR2 is FQNEAQ in the germline V gene (reference sequence). The V end lost 5 bases, the J end lost 6 bases, and 15 bases lay between the germline ends. This CDR3 is CASSAALPADTQYF. The CDR3 DNA is TGTGCCAGCAGCGCCGCGCTTCCCGCGGATACGCAGTATTTT. The full variable domain, with the rest looked up from reference TRBV7-9 and TRBJ2-3, is DTGVSQNPRHKITKRGQNVTFRCDPISEHNRLYWYRQTLGQGPEFLTYFQNEAQLEKSRLLSDRFSAERPKGSFSTLEIQRTEQGDSAMYLCASSAALPADTQYFGPGTRLTVL.

CDR3 in DNA: TGTGCCAGCAGCCAACGAGCGGGAGAGTACAATGAGCAGTTCTTC. This translates into CASSQRAGEYNEQFF. The J gene is TRBJ2-1, the V gene TRBV3-1, with 8 bases matching TRBD2. The CDR3 runs 15 residues. The V and J ends lost 2 bases and 4 bases, in that order; junction bases with no gene match: 4. Per germline, CDR1 LGHDT and CDR2 YNNKEL (reference sequence).

The chain links TRBV5-6 to TRBJ1-2; D is perhaps TRBD1 (6 bases). The CDR3 sequence is 15 residues long. Looked up from germline, CDR1 is SGHDT and CDR2 is YYEEEE. V was trimmed by 1 base and J by 2 bases, leaving 12 bases between them. CDR3: CASSLLGQRNYGYTF. CDR3 nucleotides: TGTGCCAGCAGCTTGCTAGGACAGAGGAACTATGGCTACACCTTC.

The chain uses TRBV7-9 and TRBJ2-2, with D maybe TRBD1 (5 bases). This CDR3 is 15 amino acids long. V gave up 2 bases and J gave up 3 bases, with 10 bases separating them. CDR1 is SEHNR, CDR2 FQNEAQ, per germline (reference sequence). The CDR3 DNA reads as TGTGCCAGCAGCTTATTGGGGCCGGACACCGGGGAGCTGTTTTTT. Protein: CASSLLGPDTGELFF.

The V gene is TRBV18, the J gene TRBJ1-3, with 7 bases matching TRBD1. V was pared by 2 bases and J by 0 bases, with 13 bases of the junction left unmatched. This CDR3 spans 19 amino acids. Per the germline V gene, CDR1 is KGHSH and CDR2 is LQKENI. The CDR3 sequence is CASSPNRGSPAPSGNTIYF. The CDR3 DNA sequence: TGTGCCAGCTCACCAAACAGGGGCTCCCCTGCCCCCTCTGGAAACACCATATATTTT. Drawing the rest from reference TRBV18 and TRBJ1-3, the complete variable domain is NAGVMQNPRHLVRRRGQEARLRCSPMKGHSHVYWYRQLPEEGLKFMVYLQKENIIDESGMPKERFSAEFPKEGPSILRIQQVVRGDSAAYFCASSPNRGSPAPSGNTIYFGEGSWLTVV.

The CDR3 region has the DNA TGTGCCACCAGCGTGGGGGCGCTTCCGAACACTGAAGCTTTCTTT. It is translated as CATSVGALPNTEAFF. This chain links TRBV15 with TRBJ1-1, with D possibly matching TRBD1 (6 bases). This CDR3 has 15 amino acids. V lost 5 bases and J lost 1, with 14 bases in between. Per the germline V gene, CDR1 is LNHNV and CDR2 is YYDKDF (reference sequence).

This chain joins TRBV18 and TRBJ2-1; tentatively, D is TRBD1 (6 bases). The V gene lost 6 bases and the J gene lost 5 bases, with 14 bases spanning the gap. The CDR3 covers 14 residues. Germline V gene data show CDR1 as KGHSH and CDR2 as LQKENI. As DNA, the CDR3 is TGTGCCAGCTCCCGACGTGGGGACAACAATGAGCAGTTCTTC. Its protein product is CASSRRGDNNEQFF.

The rearrangement uses TRBV6-2 or TRBV6-3 and TRBJ2-1, with a weak D call TRBD2 (5 bases). The germline V and J ends were trimmed by 2 bases and 6 bases, with 14 bases remaining between them. In germline, CDR1 is MNHEY, CDR2 SVGEGT. This CDR3 is 15 amino acids long. Here the CDR3 reads CASSYGVVGGNEQFF. The CDR3 DNA reads TGTGCCAGCAGTTACGGGGTCGTAGGAGGCAATGAGCAGTTCTTC.

This chain connects TRBV29-1 to TRBJ1-4; tentative D call: TRBD1 (6 bases). V lost 4 bases, J lost 5 bases, and 8 bases lay in between. This CDR3 is 12 amino acids long. Germline V CDR1 and CDR2: SQVTM, ANQGSEA. The CDR3 DNA reads as TGCAGCGTTGTAGACAGGAATGAAAAACTGTTTTTT. Protein sequence: CSVVDRNEKLFF.

This clonotype was recorded a few times. V gene TRBV4-2 combines with J gene TRBJ1-3; D unresolved. The CDR3 extends over 17 amino acids. Germline lookup yields CDR1 LGHNA and CDR2 YNFKEQ. Trimming removed 0 bases at V and 0 bases at J, with 12 bases between. In DNA, the CDR3 is TGTGCCAGCAGCCAAGAAGTCACCAGTAACTCTGGAAACACCATATATTTT. Encoded protein: CASSQEVTSNSGNTIYF.

This clonotype was found once. The chain couples TRBV6-2 or TRBV6-3 to TRBJ2-1; D gene ambiguous. The CDR3 covers 11 residues. V gave up 7 bases and J gave up 15 bases, with 16 bases separating them. Germline V gene data show CDR1 as MNHEY and CDR2 as SVGEGT. The CDR3 protein is CASNRQWDWFF. The CDR3 DNA reads as TGTGCCAGCAATCGGCAGTGGGATTGGTTCTTC.

The chain employs TRBV20-1 and TRBJ2-4, with TRBD2 identical over 9 bases. Germline-derived CDR1 and CDR2 are DFQATT and SNEGSKA (reference sequence). Losses at the gene ends were 3 bases for V and 5 bases for J; bases not matched to a gene: 8. The CDR3 consists of 15 residues. CDR3 residues: CSASSSTSGQNIQYF. The DNA for the CDR3 is TGCAGTGCTAGCTCCTCGACTAGCGGACAAAACATTCAGTACTTC.

V and J are TRBV25-1 and TRBJ1-1, with D perhaps matching TRBD1 (5 bases). The V and J ends lost 3 bases and 4 bases respectively, with 15 bases between them. The length of the CDR3 is 15 residues. Germline lookup yields CDR1 MGHDK and CDR2 SYGVNS. This chain's CDR3 is CASSDFGGLGTEAFF. The CDR3 DNA follows: TGTGCCAGCAGTGATTTTGGGGGTCTGGGCACTGAAGCTTTCTTT.

This chain uses TRBV6-2 or TRBV6-3 with TRBJ2-4, with D possibly being TRBD1 or TRBD2 (5 bases each). Per germline, CDR1 MNHEY and CDR2 SVGEGT. V lost 0 bases, J lost 8 bases, and 14 bases lay in between. The length of the CDR3 is 15 residues. In nucleotides, the CDR3 is TGTGCCAGCAGTTACTCGAAGGGGACCCCGGACATTCAGTACTTC. It encodes CASSYSKGTPDIQYF.

The chain recombines TRBV6-1 with TRBJ1-5; D is ambiguous. Germline CDR1 and CDR2: MNHNS and SASEGT. This CDR3 has 14 residues. Trimming shortened V by 6 bases and J by 4 bases, and 13 bases separated the two germline ends. CDR3: CASSLLGWNQPQHF. The CDR3 region has the DNA TGTGCCAGCAGCCTTCTCGGGTGGAATCAGCCCCAGCATTTT.

The rearrangement links TRBV5-8 to TRBJ2-6, with 10 bases lining up with TRBD1. J lost 3 bases, V lost 3 bases, and 12 bases had no gene match. CDR3 size: 19 residues. Germline assignment: CDR1 SGHTS and CDR2 YDEGEE. The chain's CDR3 is CASSSAGTGVLLGANVLTF. The CDR3 nucleotides are TGTGCCAGCAGCTCCGCCGGGACAGGGGTCTTACTTGGGGCCAACGTCCTGACTTTC.

This rearrangement joins TRBV6-6 to TRBJ2-7; maybe TRBD2 (6 bases). CDR3 length equals 16 residues. Germline CDR1 MNHNY, CDR2 SVGAGI (reference sequence). Trimming removed 2 bases from V and 3 bases from J, with 17 bases in between. CDR3: CASSYPKGREIYEQYF. The CDR3 bases are TGTGCCAGCAGTTACCCGAAGGGGCGGGAAATCTACGAGCAGTACTTC.

The CDR3 sequence: CASSQRGGDYGYTF. In nucleotides, the CDR3 is TGCGCCAGCAGTCAGAGAGGGGGGGACTATGGCTACACCTTC. The genes are TRBV5-1 and TRBJ1-2; D is perhaps TRBD1 (6 bases). Germline assignment: CDR1 SGHRS and CDR2 YFSETQ. This CDR3 spans 14 amino acids. With 5 bases removed from V and 3 bases from J, the gap between germline ends came to 14 bases.

In this sample, this clonotype turned up a few times. The chain combines TRBV20-1 with TRBJ2-7; 9 bases fit TRBD2. Per the germline V gene, CDR1 is DFQATT and CDR2 is SNEGSKA (reference sequence). After removal of 3 bases from V and 7 bases from J, the junction contained 13 bases not matched to a gene. This CDR3 region has 15 residues. CDR3 DNA sequence: TGCAGTGCTAGGGGGGGGTCGGCGGGAGGGAGAGAGCAGTACTTC. It is translated as CSARGGSAGGREQYF.

This chain uses TRBV27 with TRBJ1-2; 9 bases match TRBD1. From germline, CDR1 is MNHEY and CDR2 SMNVEV (reference sequence). The CDR3 has 14 residues. V was pared by 4 bases and J by 6 bases, with 6 bases of the junction left unmatched. The DNA of the CDR3 is TGTGCCAGCAGTTCCTACAGGGGGCGAAATGGCTACACCTTC. Encoded protein: CASSSYRGRNGYTF.

This clonotype has only one observation. This chain uses TRBV12-3 or TRBV12-4 with TRBJ2-7; the match to TRBD1 covers 7 bases. This CDR3 has 15 residues. The trim removed 4 bases at V and 0 bases at J, leaving 6 bases unmatched. The CDR3 nucleotides are TGTGCCAGCAGTTCCTGGGACAGAAGCTCCTACGAGCAGTACTTC. Its translation is CASSSWDRSSYEQYF.

The chain couples TRBV7-9 to TRBJ2-3, with a tentative D call TRBD2 (6 bases). CDR3 length: 15 amino acids. V lost 5 bases and J lost 0, with 12 bases in between. From germline, CDR1 is SEHNR and CDR2 FQNEAQ (reference sequence). The CDR3 sequence: CASSHYAGSTDTQYF. The CDR3 nucleotides are TGTGCCAGCAGCCATTACGCGGGGAGCACAGATACGCAGTATTTT.

The chain combines TRBV2 with TRBJ1-5; possibly TRBD1 for D (5 bases). Germline CDR1 and CDR2: SNHLY and FYNNEI. Trimming removed 5 bases at V and 1 base at J, with 9 bases between. The CDR3 has 14 amino acids. CDR3 nucleotides: TGTGCCAGCAGTCAGGACACGAGCAATCAGCCCCAGCATTTT. This encodes CASSQDTSNQPQHF.

CDR3 protein: CASSIGDRQFNTEAFF. The DNA for the CDR3 is TGTGCCAGTAGTATCGGAGACAGGCAGTTTAACACTGAAGCTTTCTTT. V usage is TRBV19 and J usage is TRBJ1-1; D possibly corresponds to TRBD1 (6 bases). The CDR3 extends over 16 amino acids. Per the germline V gene, CDR1 is LNHDA and CDR2 is SQIVND (reference sequence). V lost 3 bases and J lost 2, with 16 bases in between. Full variable domain (remainder filled in from reference TRBV19 and TRBJ1-1): DGGITQSPKYLFRKEGQNVTLSCEQNLNHDAMYWYRQDPGQGLRLIYYSQIVNDFQKGDIAEGYSVSREKKESFPLTVTSAQKNPTAFYLCASSIGDRQFNTEAFFGQGTRLTVV.

The J gene is TRBJ2-6, the V gene TRBV3-1; possible D gene TRBD2, 5 bases. V lost 3 bases and J 0 bases, leaving 21 bases between the germline ends. Germline CDR1 is LGHDT and CDR2 is YNNKEL (reference sequence). The CDR3 contains 20 residues. CDR3 region: CASSQGLAQIIFSGANVLTF. CDR3 sequence (DNA): TGTGCCAGCAGCCAGGGTCTAGCACAAATTATCTTCTCTGGGGCCAACGTCCTGACTTTC.

This rearrangement joins TRBV6-1 to TRBJ2-1; the D call may be TRBD1 or TRBD2 (5 bases each). Trimming shortened V by 6 bases and J by 0 bases, and 15 bases separated the two germline ends. The CDR3 loop spans 16 amino acids. CDR1 is MNHNS and CDR2 is SASEGT in the germline V gene. The chain's CDR3 is CASSRGRSSSYNEQFF. In DNA, the CDR3 is TGTGCCAGCAGCCGGGGACGCTCGAGCTCCTACAATGAGCAGTTCTTC.